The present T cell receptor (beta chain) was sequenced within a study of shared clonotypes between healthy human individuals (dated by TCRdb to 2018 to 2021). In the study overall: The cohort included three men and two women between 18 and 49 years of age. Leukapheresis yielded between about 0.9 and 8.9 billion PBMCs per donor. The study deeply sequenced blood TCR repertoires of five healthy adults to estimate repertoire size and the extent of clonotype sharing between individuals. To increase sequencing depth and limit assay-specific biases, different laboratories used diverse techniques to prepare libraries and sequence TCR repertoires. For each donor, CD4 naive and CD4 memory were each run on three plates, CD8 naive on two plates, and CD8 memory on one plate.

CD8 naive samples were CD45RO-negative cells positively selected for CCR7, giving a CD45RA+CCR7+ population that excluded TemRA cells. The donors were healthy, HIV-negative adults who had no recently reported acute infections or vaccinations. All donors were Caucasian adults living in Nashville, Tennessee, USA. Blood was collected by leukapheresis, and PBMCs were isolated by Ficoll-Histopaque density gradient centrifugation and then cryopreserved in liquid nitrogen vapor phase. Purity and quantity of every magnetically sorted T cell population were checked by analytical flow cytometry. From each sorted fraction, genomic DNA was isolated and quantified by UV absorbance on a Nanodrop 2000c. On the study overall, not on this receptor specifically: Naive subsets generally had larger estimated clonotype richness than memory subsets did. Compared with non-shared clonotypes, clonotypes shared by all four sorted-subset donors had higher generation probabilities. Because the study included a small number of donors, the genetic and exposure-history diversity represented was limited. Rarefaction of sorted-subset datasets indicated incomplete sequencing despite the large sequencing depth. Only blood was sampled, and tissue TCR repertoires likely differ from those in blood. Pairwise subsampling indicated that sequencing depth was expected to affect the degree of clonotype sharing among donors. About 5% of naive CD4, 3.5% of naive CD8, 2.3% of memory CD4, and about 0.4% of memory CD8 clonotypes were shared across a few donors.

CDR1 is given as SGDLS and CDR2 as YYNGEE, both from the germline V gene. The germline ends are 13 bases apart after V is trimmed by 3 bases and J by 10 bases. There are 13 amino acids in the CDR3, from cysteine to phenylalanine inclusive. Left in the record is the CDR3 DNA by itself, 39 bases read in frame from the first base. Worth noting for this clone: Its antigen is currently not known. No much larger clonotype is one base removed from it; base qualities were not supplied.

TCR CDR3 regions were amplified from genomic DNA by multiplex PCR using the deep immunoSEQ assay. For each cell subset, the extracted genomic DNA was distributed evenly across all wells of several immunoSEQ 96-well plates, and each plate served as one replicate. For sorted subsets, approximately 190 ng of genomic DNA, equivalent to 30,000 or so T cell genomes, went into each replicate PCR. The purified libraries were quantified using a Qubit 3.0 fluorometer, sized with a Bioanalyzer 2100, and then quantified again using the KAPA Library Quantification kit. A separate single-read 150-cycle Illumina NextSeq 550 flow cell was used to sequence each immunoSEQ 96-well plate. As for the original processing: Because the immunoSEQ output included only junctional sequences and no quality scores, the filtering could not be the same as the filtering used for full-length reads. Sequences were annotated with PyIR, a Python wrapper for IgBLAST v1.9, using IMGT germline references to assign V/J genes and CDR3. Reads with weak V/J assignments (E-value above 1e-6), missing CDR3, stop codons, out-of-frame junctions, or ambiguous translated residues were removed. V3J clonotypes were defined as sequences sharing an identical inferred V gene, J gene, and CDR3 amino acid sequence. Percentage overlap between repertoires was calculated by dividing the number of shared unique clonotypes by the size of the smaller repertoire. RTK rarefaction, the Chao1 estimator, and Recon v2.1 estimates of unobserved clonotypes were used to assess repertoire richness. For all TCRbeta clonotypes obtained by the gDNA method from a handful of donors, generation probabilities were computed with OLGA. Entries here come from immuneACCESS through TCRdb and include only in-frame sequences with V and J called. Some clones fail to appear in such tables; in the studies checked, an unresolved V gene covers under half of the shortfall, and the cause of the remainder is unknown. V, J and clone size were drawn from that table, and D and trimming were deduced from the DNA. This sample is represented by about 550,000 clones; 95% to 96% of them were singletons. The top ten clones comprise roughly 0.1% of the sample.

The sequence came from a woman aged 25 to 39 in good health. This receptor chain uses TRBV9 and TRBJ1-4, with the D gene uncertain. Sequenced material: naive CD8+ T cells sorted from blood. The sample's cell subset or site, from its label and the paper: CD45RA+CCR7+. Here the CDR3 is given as CASSASLGGKLFF. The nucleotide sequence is TGTGCCAGCAGCGCGAGCTTGGGAGGAAAACTGTTTTTT.